The entry below describes one TCR beta chain. A junction boundary mismatches the germline segment, possibly from a read error. Profiled with immunoSEQ multiplex PCR; TCRdb holds only in-frame clones, not every one. The sample has roughly 260,000 clones, approximately 83% seen once. The data belong to a study of blood T cell repertoires in COVID-19. In the study overall: Donors in the United States, Italy and Spain gave samples during acute or convalescent COVID-19. Nucleic acid was either cDNA or gDNA, and it came from T cells, B-cell-depleted T cells, or PBMCs.

Adults between roughly 18 and 95 years of age took part from 20 to 25 US areas. Sequenced material: PBMCs or T cells enriched from blood (not recorded which). The clonotype comes from a woman aged 35 to 49 who had been exposed to COVID-19.

The CDR3 region has the DNA TGTGCCAGCAGTTCCCCCTCGGACATCAGGATCCTCTTC. Protein sequence: CASSSPSDIRILF. The J gene is TRBJ1-2, the V gene TRBV28, with TRBD1 as a possible D gene (5 bases). Germline loops: CDR1 MDHEN, CDR2 SYDVKM. The CDR3 spans 13 residues.